The 13 T cell receptor beta chains below all came from one sample that was sequenced in a study of T cell repertoires in cytomegalovirus infection. TCRdb reprocessed the reads with MiXCR, giving one entry per CDR3 protein. This table holds roughly 990,000 distinct CDR3 sequences, around 32% found once. Their target antigens are unknown. Specimen: cultured CD8+ T cells from PBMCs, collected from culture after CMV antigen stimulation. The source is a human donor in good health (CMV status not recorded). Some clones in this sample may be carry-over from other donors' samples.

This clonotype has a count of ten or more. The chain links TRBV7-3 to TRBJ2-1; tentative D call: TRBD2 (5 bases). The ends were cut back, 5 bases at V and 2 bases at J, with 10 bases in the middle. The germline CDR1 and CDR2 sequences are SGHTA and FQGTGA. The CDR3 has 14 residues. The CDR3 region has the DNA TGTGCCAGCAGCCCACTCGGGACCTACAATGAGCAGTTCTTC. Its protein is CASSPLGTYNEQFF.

The chain joins TRBV15 to TRBJ2-1; tentative D call: TRBD1 (5 bases). The germline V gene has CDR1 LNHNV and CDR2 YYDKDF (reference sequence). The CDR3 extends over 15 amino acids. V was cut by 4 bases and J by 6 bases, with 16 bases left in between. The CDR3 region is CATSNPGGQGNEQFF. In DNA, the CDR3 is TGTGCCACCAGCAACCCTGGCGGCCAGGGCAATGAGCAGTTCTTC.

This clonotype was seen only a few times. The chain uses TRBV19 and TRBJ2-1; D call uncertain. CDR3 size: 12 residues. Germline lookup yields CDR1 LNHDA and CDR2 SQIVND (reference sequence). Deletions cut 6 bases from V and 6 bases from J, with 9 bases between. Here the CDR3 DNA reads TGTGCCAGTAGCCCCTTGCCCAATGAGCAGTTCTTC. Its protein is CASSPLPNEQFF. Full variable domain (missing parts from reference TRBV19 and TRBJ2-1): DGGITQSPKYLFRKEGQNVTLSCEQNLNHDAMYWYRQDPGQGLRLIYYSQIVNDFQKGDIAEGYSVSREKKESFPLTVTSAQKNPTAFYLCASSPLPNEQFFGPGTRLTVL.

The sample holds a few counts of this clonotype. V is TRBV29-1 and J is TRBJ2-1, with a possible D match to TRBD1 (5 bases). V was trimmed by 3 bases and J by 4 bases, leaving 10 bases between them. The CDR3 sequence is 13 residues long. CDR1 SQVTM and CDR2 ANQGSEA come from the germline V gene. The CDR3 spells CSVDFPGYNEQFF. CDR3 coding DNA: TGCAGCGTTGATTTTCCAGGGTACAATGAGCAGTTCTTC.

The chain joins TRBV20-1 to TRBJ2-6, with TRBD1 identical over 12 bases. Germline-derived CDR1 and CDR2 are DFQATT and SNEGSKA (reference sequence). The V gene end was trimmed by 6 bases and the J gene end by 2 bases; junction bases not matched to a gene: 8. The length of the CDR3 is 17 residues. The CDR3 loop is CSADRDRGHPGANVLTF. Here the CDR3 DNA reads TGCAGTGCGGACCGGGACAGGGGGCACCCTGGGGCCAACGTCCTGACTTTC.

This clonotype was seen ten or more times. This chain uses TRBV6-2 or TRBV6-3 with TRBJ1-2, with TRBD1 as a possible D gene (6 bases). CDR3 size: 13 residues. The V end was cut by 6 bases, the J end by 2 bases, with 10 bases between. The germline gives CDR1 MNHEY, CDR2 SVGEGT. CDR3 DNA: TGTGCCAGCAGAGGGGGTCAGAACTATGGCTACACCTTC. Translating gives CASRGGQNYGYTF.

The chain has TRBV10-3 and TRBJ1-2; D is possibly TRBD1 (5 bases). V lost 11 bases and J lost 0, with 7 bases in between. This CDR3 comprises 11 residues. The V gene's germline CDR1 is ENHRY and CDR2 SYGVKD. In DNA, the CDR3 is TGTGCCGACAGATCTAACTATGGCTACACCTTC. Translated, it gives CADRSNYGYTF.

The V and J genes are TRBV6-6 and TRBJ2-3; D assignment may be TRBD1 or TRBD2 (5 bases each). Deletions cut 5 bases from V and 2 bases from J, with 14 bases between. The CDR3 consists of 15 residues. The germline CDR1 and CDR2 sequences are MNHNY and SVGAGI (reference sequence). The CDR3 nucleotides read TGTGCCAGCAGTGGCGAGTGGGGGTTCACAGATACGCAGTATTTT. It yields the protein CASSGEWGFTDTQYF.

For this clonotype: At one end the junction does not follow the germline gene, possibly because of a read error. This chain uses TRBV19 with TRBJ1-1; D might be TRBD1 (6 bases). Looked up from germline, CDR1 is LNHDA and CDR2 is SQIVND (reference sequence). The CDR3 contains 13 residues. In nucleotides, the CDR3 is TGTGCCAGTAGCACAGGGAAGAACACTAAAGCTTTCTTT. This codes for CASSTGKNTKAFF.

The gene calls are TRBV6-6 and TRBJ2-7; 7 bases fit TRBD1. Germline assignment: CDR1 MNHNY and CDR2 SVGAGI (reference sequence). V lost 0 bases and J lost 1; bases outside the gene matches: 12. This CDR3 comprises 18 residues. Written as DNA, the CDR3 is TGTGCCAGCAGTTACTCCCGGACCGGGACAGCTTATTCCTACGAGCAGTACGTC. This sequence encodes CASSYSRTGTAYSYEQYV.

This clonotype was counted many times. The V call is TRBV7-2, the J call TRBJ2-1; TRBD1 or TRBD2 may be the D gene (6 bases each). Trimming took off 3 bases at V and 8 bases at J, with 17 bases between the two ends. The CDR3 runs 15 residues. Germline CDR1 SGHTA, CDR2 FQGNSA. The CDR3 loop reads CASSFRGRTHDEQFF. The CDR3 bases are TGTGCCAGCAGCTTCCGGGGGCGCACGCATGATGAGCAGTTCTTC.

A remark on this clonotype: A read error is possible here, since a much larger clone lies one base away. The chain has TRBV7-9 and TRBJ2-3; the D gene is possibly TRBD1 (6 bases). Per germline, CDR1 SEHNR and CDR2 FQNEAQ (reference sequence). The CDR3 has 15 residues. V was cut by 7 bases and J by 4 bases, with 18 bases left in between. The CDR3 DNA reads TGTGCCAGCACCCAGACAGGTTGGTGGGCAGATACGCAGTATTTT. Translated: CASTQTGWWADTQYF. The variable domain in full, completed from reference TRBV7-9 and TRBJ2-3, reads DTGVSQNPRHKITKRGQNVTFRCDPISEHNRLYWYRQTLGQGPEFLTYFQNEAQLEKSRLLSDRFSAERPKGSFSTLEIQRTEQGDSAMYLCASTQTGWWADTQYFGPGTRLTVL.

In this sample, this clonotype turned up a few times. The V call is TRBV13, the J call TRBJ1-1; D may be TRBD1 (6 bases). This CDR3 region has 12 residues. V gave up 7 bases and J gave up 5 bases, with 11 bases separating them. Germline V gives CDR1 PRHDT, CDR2 FYEKMQ (reference sequence). Written as DNA, the CDR3 is TGTGCCAGCAAACAGGGAGGGACTGAAGCTTTCTTT. This gives the protein CASKQGGTEAFF.